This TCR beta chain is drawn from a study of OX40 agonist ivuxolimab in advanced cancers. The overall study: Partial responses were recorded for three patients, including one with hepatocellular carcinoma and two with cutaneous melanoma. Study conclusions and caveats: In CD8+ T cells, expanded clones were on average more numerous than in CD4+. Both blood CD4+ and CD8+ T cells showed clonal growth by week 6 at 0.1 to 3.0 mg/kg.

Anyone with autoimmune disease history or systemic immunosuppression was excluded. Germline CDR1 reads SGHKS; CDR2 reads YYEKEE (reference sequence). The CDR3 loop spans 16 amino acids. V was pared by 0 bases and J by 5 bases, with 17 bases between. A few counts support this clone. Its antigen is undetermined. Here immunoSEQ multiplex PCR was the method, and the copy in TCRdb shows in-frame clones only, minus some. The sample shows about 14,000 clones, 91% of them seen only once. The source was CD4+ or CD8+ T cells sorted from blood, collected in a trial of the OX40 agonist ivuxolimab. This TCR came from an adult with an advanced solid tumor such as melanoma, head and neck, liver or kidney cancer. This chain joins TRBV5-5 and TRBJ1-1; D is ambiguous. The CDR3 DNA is TGTGCCAGCAGCTTGGATCCGGTTTTCGTCGCGACTGAAGCTTTCTTT. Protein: CASSLDPVFVATEAFF.